Listed below are T cell receptor beta chains from one sample, sequenced in a study of cytomegalovirus exposure and HLA in healthy donors. The protocol was immunoSEQ multiplex PCR, while the TCRdb copy is restricted to in-frame clones and leaves out a portion. Found here are about 180,000 clones, 70% to 85% of them singletons; the top ten hold 1.4%. Specimen: PBMCs. These receptors originate from a woman aged 25 to 39 in good health and CMV-seropositive. The conserved cysteine and the conserved F or W are not part of the CDR3 here. Each record gives: CDR3 protein, CDR3 length, V gene, J gene.

CDR3aa: ASSPIGENTEAF
len: 12
v_gene: TRBV19
j_gene: TRBJ1-1

CDR3aa: ASSQDRAWRERSGEQF
len: 16
v_gene: TRBV4-1
j_gene: TRBJ2-1

CDR3aa: ATQGNRGMDGYT
len: 12
v_gene: TRBV2
j_gene: TRBJ1-2

CDR3aa: ASSLFRASQPQH
len: 12
v_gene: TRBV5-6
j_gene: TRBJ1-5

CDR3aa: ASRRDRGNTEAF
len: 12
v_gene: TRBV27
j_gene: TRBJ1-1

CDR3aa: ASNTGNPNEKLF
len: 12
v_gene: TRBV2
j_gene: TRBJ1-4

CDR3aa: ASSLPGLSYEQY
len: 12
v_gene: TRBV28
j_gene: TRBJ2-7

CDR3aa: ASSYGGLSTYEQY
len: 13
v_gene: TRBV5-1
j_gene: TRBJ2-7

CDR3aa: ASSYSGTGSLGSQH
len: 14
v_gene: TRBV6-5
j_gene: TRBJ1-5

CDR3aa: ASSRLAGTTGELF
len: 13
v_gene: TRBV28
j_gene: TRBJ2-2

CDR3aa: ASSSPGGTEAF
len: 11
v_gene: TRBV5-1
j_gene: TRBJ1-1

CDR3aa: ASSFEGGNIQY
len: 11
v_gene: TRBV5-5
j_gene: TRBJ2-4

CDR3aa: ASSRGGNTIY
len: 10
v_gene: TRBV11-3
j_gene: TRBJ1-3

CDR3aa: ASSRGGVGPQH
len: 11
v_gene: TRBV27
j_gene: TRBJ1-5

CDR3aa: ASSQDGQGYSYEQY
len: 14
v_gene: TRBV4-3
j_gene: TRBJ2-7

CDR3aa: ASSLQGHNQPQH
len: 12
v_gene: TRBV7-9
j_gene: TRBJ1-5

CDR3aa: ASSRLTGELF
len: 10
v_gene: TRBV6-6
j_gene: TRBJ2-2

CDR3aa: ASSQGLAFGYEQY
len: 13
v_gene: TRBV14
j_gene: TRBJ2-7

CDR3aa: ATSRVRDRVTEAF
len: 13
v_gene: TRBV15
j_gene: TRBJ1-1

CDR3aa: ASSLGQGATEAF
len: 12
v_gene: TRBV5-1
j_gene: TRBJ1-1

CDR3aa: ASSLPGQGWTNEKLF
len: 15
v_gene: TRBV18
j_gene: TRBJ1-4

CDR3aa: ASSLARGLVMNTEAF
len: 15
v_gene: TRBV5-1
j_gene: TRBJ1-1

CDR3aa: ASRNRAQETQY
len: 11
v_gene: TRBV19
j_gene: TRBJ2-5

CDR3aa: SARDRVTNTIY
len: 11
v_gene: TRBV29-1
j_gene: TRBJ1-3

CDR3aa: ASSVAPGQGGQY
len: 12
v_gene: TRBV9
j_gene: TRBJ2-7

CDR3aa: ASRPRQGSSGELF
len: 13
v_gene: TRBV27
j_gene: TRBJ2-2

CDR3aa: SVAKGVGSGSTYNEQF
len: 16
v_gene: TRBV29-1
j_gene: TRBJ2-1

CDR3aa: ASSPRDRAYEQY
len: 12
v_gene: TRBV27
j_gene: TRBJ2-7

CDR3aa: ASTRWGLRGEQY
len: 12
v_gene: TRBV2
j_gene: TRBJ2-7

CDR3aa: ASLSVRTEAF
len: 10
v_gene: TRBV4-1
j_gene: TRBJ1-1

CDR3aa: ASSQDPGDPAYPYSYEQY
len: 18
v_gene: TRBV4-1
j_gene: TRBJ2-7

CDR3aa: ASMGQSSYNEQF
len: 12
v_gene: TRBV27
j_gene: TRBJ2-1

CDR3aa: ASSSSTGLTEAF
len: 12
v_gene: TRBV5-1
j_gene: TRBJ1-1

CDR3aa: ASRRQGENTEAF
len: 12
v_gene: TRBV27
j_gene: TRBJ1-1

CDR3aa: AISGRASGSYEQY
len: 13
v_gene: TRBV10-3
j_gene: TRBJ2-7

CDR3aa: ASSSSPGGNQPQH
len: 13
v_gene: TRBV6-5
j_gene: TRBJ1-5

CDR3aa: ATSRDQTPSYEQY
len: 13
v_gene: TRBV15
j_gene: TRBJ2-7

CDR3aa: AWSPGLEVETQY
len: 12
v_gene: TRBV30
j_gene: TRBJ2-5

CDR3aa: ASSLTGNSYEQY
len: 12
v_gene: TRBV5-1
j_gene: TRBJ2-7

CDR3aa: ASGLSAGGHHNEQF
len: 14
v_gene: TRBV12-5
j_gene: TRBJ2-1

CDR3aa: ASSPPGTSTGELF
len: 13
v_gene: TRBV19
j_gene: TRBJ2-2

CDR3aa: ASSYSGRTYEQY
len: 12
v_gene: TRBV6-5
j_gene: TRBJ2-7

CDR3aa: ASSFSLRPGQTNYGYT
len: 16
v_gene: TRBV5-5
j_gene: TRBJ1-2

CDR3aa: ATSRERLAGDNEQF
len: 14
v_gene: TRBV15
j_gene: TRBJ2-1

CDR3aa: ASSIRRELLAKNIQY
len: 15
v_gene: TRBV19
j_gene: TRBJ2-4

CDR3aa: ASSTSSDRHMNTEAF
len: 15
v_gene: TRBV9
j_gene: TRBJ1-1

CDR3aa: ASRLWGQGDEKLF
len: 13
v_gene: TRBV5-6
j_gene: TRBJ1-4

CDR3aa: ASSPPASPDTQY
len: 12
v_gene: TRBV28
j_gene: TRBJ2-3

CDR3aa: ASSILAGGYEQY
len: 12
v_gene: TRBV27
j_gene: TRBJ2-7

CDR3aa: ASSIRDRGYEQY
len: 12
v_gene: TRBV5-1
j_gene: TRBJ2-7